These 10 T cell receptor beta chains share one sample of origin, sequenced in a study of Ad26.COV2.S vaccination and SARS-CoV-2 variants. The treatment: around 19 received Ad26.COV2.S at low or high dose, single or two shots; 5 received placebo; per-sample allocation not given. Samples came from day 63 after the first vaccine or placebo injection. Measured with immunoSEQ multiplex PCR; TCRdb has only the in-frame clones, and not every one. The sample lists approximately 360,000 clones, around four fifths occurring once. The source material was peripheral blood, sampled in a trial of Ad26.COV2.S vaccine versus placebo. The receptor set was obtained from a person aged 18-65 years who received the Ad26.COV2.S COVID-19 vaccine or a placebo.

The J gene is TRBJ2-6, the V gene TRBV7-9; D is perhaps TRBD1 or TRBD2 (5 bases each). CDR3 size: 15 residues. V gave up 3 bases and J gave up 5 bases, with 11 bases separating them. Germline V gene lookup returns CDR1 SEHNR and CDR2 FQNEAQ (reference sequence). In nucleotides, the CDR3 is TGTGCCAGCAGCTTCGGGGCCGGATGGGCCAACGTCCTGACTTTC. It specifies CASSFGAGWANVLTF.

The chain links TRBV6-5 to TRBJ2-2; the match to TRBD2 covers 8 bases. The CDR3 totals 16 residues. Per germline, CDR1 MNHEY and CDR2 SVGAGI. With 2 bases clipped from V and 3 bases from J, the junction kept 5 bases outside the gene matches. CDR3 DNA sequence: TGTGCCAGCAGTTACCCAGCGGGGGTGGACACCGGGGAGCTGTTTTTT. Translating it yields CASSYPAGVDTGELFF.

The rearrangement joins TRBV5-1 to TRBJ2-3; D uncertain. The CDR3 runs 14 residues. V gave up 1 base and J gave up 4 bases, with 10 bases separating them. Germline V gene data show CDR1 as SGHRS and CDR2 as YFSETQ. The CDR3 bases are TGCGCCAGCAGCTTGTCCTATCGCCCAGATACGCAGTATTTT. Its protein product is CASSLSYRPDTQYF.

The chain uses TRBV12-3 or TRBV12-4 and TRBJ1-2, with D unclear. With 3 bases removed from V and 5 bases from J, the gap between germline ends came to 10 bases. The CDR3 is made up of 13 amino acids. In nucleotides, the CDR3 is TGTGCCAGCAGTTTCGAAGGACTTTATGGCTACACCTTC. Encoded protein: CASSFEGLYGYTF.

The rearrangement joins TRBV9 to TRBJ2-3; the D gene is possibly TRBD1 (6 bases). Trimming shortened V by 0 bases and J by 9 bases, and 14 bases separated the two germline ends. The CDR3 contains 14 residues. Germline V gives CDR1 SGDLS, CDR2 YYNGEE. The CDR3 DNA follows: TGTGCCAGCAGCGTAGCACAGGGTAAGGGCACGCAGTATTTT. Protein: CASSVAQGKGTQYF.

The rearrangement joins TRBV6-1 to TRBJ1-5; no firm D call. This CDR3 has 16 amino acids. The germline CDR1 and CDR2 sequences are MNHNS and SASEGT. Trimming left V 4 bases short and J 0 bases short, with 13 bases between. The CDR3 spells CASSASAQTSNQPQHF. CDR3 DNA sequence: TGTGCCAGCAGTGCGTCAGCGCAAACTAGCAATCAGCCCCAGCATTTT.

The rearrangement uses TRBV7-9 and TRBJ1-2; perhaps TRBD1 as D (6 bases). V was shortened by 10 bases and J by 3 bases, with 15 bases between the two germline ends. The CDR3 is made up of 13 amino acids. CDR1 and CDR2 from the germline V gene are SEHNR and FQNEAQ (reference sequence). As DNA, the CDR3 is TGTGCCATTCTGGGGGGGCGAGACTATGGCTACACCTTC. This translates into CAILGGRDYGYTF.

The chain carries TRBV7-6 and TRBJ2-5; D gene unclear. CDR1 SGHVS and CDR2 FNYEAQ come from the germline V gene. This CDR3 is 14 amino acids long. Trimming shortened V by 3 bases and J by 7 bases, and 15 bases separated the two germline ends. CDR3 nucleotide sequence: TGTGCCAGCAGCTTGGCCCCAGCGATGGCGACCCAGTACTTC. Protein: CASSLAPAMATQYF. The entire variable domain, with the rest obtained from reference TRBV7-6 and TRBJ2-5, is as follows: GAGVSQSPRYKVTKRGQDVALRCDPISGHVSLYWYRQALGQGPEFLTYFNYEAQQDKSGLPNDRFSAERPEGSISTLTIQRTEQRDSAMYRCASSLAPAMATQYFGPGTRLLVL.

This chain joins TRBV4-1 and TRBJ1-2; D gene uncertain. V shed 1 base and J shed 5 bases, with 5 bases lying between them. CDR1 is MGHRA, CDR2 YSYEKL, per germline. The CDR3 consists of 12 residues. The CDR3 DNA reads TGCGCCAGCAGCCAAGGCGTTTATGGCTACACCTTC. Protein sequence: CASSQGVYGYTF.

This chain uses TRBV27 with TRBJ1-4; possible D gene TRBD1, 6 bases. Trimming took off 8 bases at V and 2 bases at J, with 12 bases between the two ends. CDR3 length: 14 amino acids. The germline CDR1 and CDR2 sequences are MNHEY and SMNVEV (reference sequence). CDR3 nucleotide sequence: TGTGCCAGCGGCCGTGACAGGACTAATGAAAAACTGTTTTTT. This gives the protein CASGRDRTNEKLFF.